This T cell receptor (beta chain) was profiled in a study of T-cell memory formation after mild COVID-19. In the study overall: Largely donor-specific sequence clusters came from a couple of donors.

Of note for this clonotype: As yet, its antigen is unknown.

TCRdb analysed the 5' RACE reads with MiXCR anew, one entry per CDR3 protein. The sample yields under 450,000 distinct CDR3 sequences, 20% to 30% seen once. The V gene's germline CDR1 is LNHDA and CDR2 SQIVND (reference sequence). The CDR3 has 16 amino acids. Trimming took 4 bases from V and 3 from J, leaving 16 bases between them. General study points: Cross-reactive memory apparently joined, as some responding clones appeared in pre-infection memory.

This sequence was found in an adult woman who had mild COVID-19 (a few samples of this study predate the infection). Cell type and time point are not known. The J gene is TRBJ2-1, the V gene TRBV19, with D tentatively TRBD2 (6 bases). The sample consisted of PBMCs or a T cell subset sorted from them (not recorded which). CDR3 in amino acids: CASSNPLRDLYNEQFF. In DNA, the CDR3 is TGTGCCAGTAGTAACCCTCTGCGGGACCTCTACAATGAGCAGTTCTTC. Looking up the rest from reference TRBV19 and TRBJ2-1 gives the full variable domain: DGGITQSPKYLFRKEGQNVTLSCEQNLNHDAMYWYRQDPGQGLRLIYYSQIVNDFQKGDIAEGYSVSREKKESFPLTVTSAQKNPTAFYLCASSNPLRDLYNEQFFGPGTRLTVL.